These 19 T cell receptor beta chains were sequenced from one sample in a study of response to subunit inactivated influenza vaccine. TCRdb used MiXCR to reprocess the RT-PCR reads, holding one entry per CDR3 protein. Here the sample spans around 540,000 distinct CDR3 sequences, approximately 10% being singletons. The starting material was PBMCs from blood, obtained on the day of vaccination. Every receptor here comes from a middle-aged man who received an inactivated influenza vaccine.

In its sample, this clonotype was seen a few times. V and J are TRBV4-1 and TRBJ1-2; the match to TRBD1 covers 7 bases. With V trimmed by 4 bases and J by 4 bases, 9 bases remained unmatched. Germline lookup yields CDR1 MGHRA and CDR2 YSYEKL. The CDR3 covers 15 residues. The CDR3 sequence is CASSPGTVRPYGYTF. DNA for the CDR3: TGCGCCAGCAGCCCAGGGACAGTTCGTCCCTATGGCTACACCTTC.

V usage is TRBV7-9 and J usage is TRBJ2-3, with D unclear. CDR1 is SEHNR and CDR2 is FQNEAQ in the germline V gene (reference sequence). V was shortened by 5 bases and J by 2 bases, with 5 bases between the two germline ends. The CDR3 loop spans 12 amino acids. For the CDR3, the DNA is TGTGCCAGCAGCCACTTCACAGATACGCAGTATTTT. This gives the protein CASSHFTDTQYF.

This clonotype turned up a few times. The gene calls are TRBV12-3 or TRBV12-4 and TRBJ2-1, with D possibly matching TRBD2 (5 bases). Trimming left V 5 bases short and J 16 bases short, with 15 bases between. The CDR3 has 11 residues. The CDR3 region is CASSRTSVGFF. The CDR3 region has the DNA TGTGCCAGCAGTAGGACTTCAGTAGGTTTCTTC.

This clonotype occurred a few times. The rearrangement links TRBV28 to TRBJ2-7; TRBD1 matches at 10 bases. The V gene's germline CDR1 is MDHEN and CDR2 SYDVKM. This CDR3 is 16 amino acids long. The V and J ends lost 5 bases and 3 bases, in that order; junction bases with no gene match: 10. This CDR3 reads CASSPTPGQGYYEQYF. CDR3 coding DNA: TGTGCCAGCAGTCCAACACCGGGACAGGGGTACTACGAGCAGTACTTC. Full variable domain (missing parts from reference TRBV28 and TRBJ2-7): DVKVTQSSRYLVKRTGEKVFLECVQDMDHENMFWYRQDPGLGLRLIYFSYDVKMKEKGDIPEGYSVSREKKERFSLILESASTNQTSMYLCASSPTPGQGYYEQYFGPGTRLTVT.

This chain uses TRBV12-3 or TRBV12-4 with TRBJ2-3, with TRBD2 matching over 7 bases. The V gene end was trimmed by 7 bases and the J gene end by 5 bases; junction bases not matched to a gene: 3. The CDR3 is 12 amino acids. The CDR3 here is CASKVAGDTQYF. CDR3 DNA: TGTGCCAGCAAGGTAGCGGGAGATACGCAGTATTTT.

This clonotype was observed a handful of times. The rearrangement joins TRBV11-2 to TRBJ2-1, with 8 bases lining up with TRBD2. CDR1 is SGHAT and CDR2 is FQNNGV in the germline V gene. The ends lost 2 bases at V and 3 bases at J; junction bases unmatched: 3. The CDR3 runs to 15 residues. CDR3 coding DNA: TGTGCCAGCAGCTTATCGCGGGGGGTCTACAATGAGCAGTTCTTC. Translation: CASSLSRGVYNEQFF.

In its sample, this clonotype was seen a few times. The V call is TRBV20-1, the J call TRBJ2-2, with a weak D call TRBD1 (5 bases). Germline values: CDR1 DFQATT, CDR2 SNEGSKA (reference sequence). The CDR3 spans 12 residues. V lost 7 bases and J lost 4, with 10 bases in between. The CDR3 bases are TGCAGTGTAGCAGGGCTCACCGGGGAGCTGTTTTTT. Its translation: CSVAGLTGELFF.

This rearrangement joins TRBV5-1 to TRBJ1-2; D might be TRBD1 (6 bases). CDR1 and CDR2 (germline): SGHRS, YFSETQ. V was cut by 3 bases and J by 4 bases, with 13 bases left in between. There are 14 residues in the CDR3. The CDR3 loop reads CASSSTRDIYGYTF. The CDR3 bases are TGCGCCAGCAGCTCCACCCGGGACATCTATGGCTACACCTTC.

This clonotype was recorded a few times. V gene TRBV11-2 combines with J gene TRBJ2-7, with TRBD1 identical over 9 bases. Germline assignment: CDR1 SGHAT and CDR2 FQNNGV. The CDR3 is made up of 17 amino acids. V lost 5 bases and J lost 2; bases outside the gene matches: 13. CDR3 coding DNA: TGTGCCAGCAGCCCAACCGAGGACAGGGGTTGGACCTACGAGCAGTACTTC. Amino acid sequence: CASSPTEDRGWTYEQYF.

This clonotype showed up many times. The genes are TRBV7-3 and TRBJ2-3; D may be TRBD1 (5 bases). V was trimmed by 2 bases and J by 4 bases, leaving 7 bases between them. The CDR3 sequence is 13 residues long. The germline V gene has CDR1 SGHTA and CDR2 FQGTGA. The CDR3 nucleotides are TGTGCCAGCAGCTTAGGGGCGGCAGATACGCAGTATTTT. Amino acid sequence: CASSLGAADTQYF.

This chain uses TRBV6-5 with TRBJ1-1, with 9 bases matching TRBD1. Germline CDR1 MNHEY, CDR2 SVGAGI. The V gene end was trimmed by 4 bases and the J gene end by 6 bases; junction bases not matched to a gene: 9. This CDR3 is built from 15 residues. DNA for the CDR3: TGTGCCAGCAGTTGGACACCGGGACAGGGCGCTGAAGCTTTCTTT. This gives the protein CASSWTPGQGAEAFF.

In its sample, this clonotype was seen a few times. This sequence joins TRBV6-5 and TRBJ1-2; 8 positions match TRBD1. Trimming removed 2 bases from V and 4 bases from J; junction bases left unmatched: 3. Germline V lookup: CDR1 MNHEY, CDR2 SVGAGI. This CDR3 comprises 14 residues. This chain's CDR3 is CASSYAGQVYGYTF. CDR3 DNA: TGTGCCAGCAGTTACGCGGGACAGGTCTATGGCTACACCTTC.

There are many counts of this clonotype. This chain connects TRBV18 to TRBJ2-1, with 9 bases that match TRBD2. This CDR3 region has 14 residues. The V and J ends lost 6 bases and 4 bases, in that order; junction bases with no gene match: 4. The germline CDR1 and CDR2 sequences are KGHSH and LQKENI. CDR3 in DNA: TGTGCCAGCTCCGCGGGAGGGTCATACAATGAGCAGTTCTTC. Translation gives CASSAGGSYNEQFF.

The chain uses TRBV24-1 and TRBJ2-7; D unresolved. Trimming shortened V by 4 bases and J by 3 bases, and 15 bases separated the two germline ends. In germline, CDR1 is KGHDR, CDR2 SFDVKD. The CDR3 loop spans 15 amino acids. The CDR3 DNA is TGTGCCACCAGTGAGTGGAAACAGACTCACTACGAGCAGTACTTC. It is translated as CATSEWKQTHYEQYF.

This chain links TRBV12-3 or TRBV12-4 with TRBJ1-3; unclear D gene. Deletions cut 7 bases from V and 0 bases from J, with 10 bases between. The CDR3 has 14 amino acids. The CDR3 DNA follows: TGTGCCAGCACCTCCGGGTACTCTGGAAACACCATATATTTT. This translates into CASTSGYSGNTIYF.

This clonotype has just a few counts. This sequence joins TRBV7-2 and TRBJ2-7; D remains unclear. V lost 1 base and J 5 bases, leaving 15 bases between the germline ends. Germline V gene data show CDR1 as SGHTA and CDR2 as FQGNSA. The CDR3 totals 15 residues. CDR3 protein: CASSLGTSVINEQYF. The CDR3 nucleotides read TGTGCCAGCAGCTTAGGGACCAGCGTGATCAACGAGCAGTACTTC. The whole variable domain, remainder taken from reference TRBV7-2 and TRBJ2-7, is GAGVSQSPSNKVTEKGKDVELRCDPISGHTALYWYRQSLGQGLEFLIYFQGNSAPDKSGLPSDRFSAERTGGSVSTLTIQRTQQEDSAVYLCASSLGTSVINEQYFGPGTRLTVT.

V and J are TRBV15 and TRBJ2-1, with D unresolved. V was cut by 1 base and J by 6 bases, with 7 bases left in between. The CDR3 loop spans 13 amino acids. The V gene's germline CDR1 is LNHNV and CDR2 YYDKDF (reference sequence). The CDR3 loop is CATSRVRGNEQFF. The CDR3 DNA is TGTGCCACCAGCAGAGTGCGAGGCAATGAGCAGTTCTTC.

This clonotype was observed a handful of times. The chain couples TRBV10-3 to TRBJ1-1, with no clear D. V gave up 7 bases and J gave up 3 bases, with 12 bases separating them. This CDR3 contains 13 residues. CDR1 ENHRY and CDR2 SYGVKD come from the germline V gene. The chain's CDR3 is CAIKRVGDTEAFF. CDR3 coding DNA: TGTGCCATCAAGAGGGTTGGAGACACTGAAGCTTTCTTT.

There are a few counts of this clonotype. The chain employs TRBV7-2 and TRBJ2-1; D gene unclear. CDR1 is SGHTA, CDR2 FQGNSA, per germline. V gave up 5 bases and J gave up 0 bases, with 14 bases separating them. The CDR3 is 16 amino acids. The CDR3: CASSGVGDSSYNEQFF. CDR3 coding DNA: TGTGCCAGCAGCGGTGTGGGTGATAGCTCCTACAATGAGCAGTTCTTC.